The subject of this entry is one T cell receptor beta chain. V dropped 8 bases and J dropped 5; count of bases not matched to a gene: 9. The CDR3 spans 14 residues. CDR1 and CDR2 from the germline V gene are ENHRY and SYGVKD. Under the authors' procedure: It was from reference gene primer amplification that nucleated cell counts were estimated. Using immunoSEQ multiplex PCR, the repertoire was profiled, and TCRdb retains in-frame clones only, with some absent. V, J and clone size are taken as reported in that table, and D and trimming were inferred from the DNA itself. The data show roughly 180,000 clones, with approximately 90% seen just once and less than 3.5% held by the top ten. These data originate in a study of blood T cell repertoires in COVID-19. At the level of the study: Sources were T cells, B-cell-depleted T cells, or PBMCs; the material itself was cDNA or gDNA.

This sequence originates from a woman in her 30s with active or convalescent COVID-19. The V call is TRBV10-3, the J call TRBJ1-1; TRBD1 matches 9 bases. Source material: peripheral blood. The CDR3 reads CAIQGQGVGTEAFF. DNA for the CDR3: TGTGCCATCCAGGGACAGGGAGTAGGGACTGAAGCTTTCTTT.